The present T cell receptor (beta chain) was sequenced within a study of OX40 agonist ivuxolimab in advanced cancers. Turning to the overall study: Ivuxolimab was a fully human IgG2 agonistic monoclonal antibody targeting the costimulatory receptor OX40 (CD134). Intravenous ivuxolimab was administered to patients every 2 weeks at six dose levels: 0.01, 0.1, 0.3, 1.5, 3 and 10 mg/kg. Of the roughly 51 patients in dose escalation, about 20 had hepatocellular carcinoma, approximately 15 had melanoma, 9 had renal cell carcinoma and 9 had head and neck cancer. In the dose-escalation cohort, 70% to 85% of patients were male, and the mean age was approximately 55 years, with a range of 23 to 79. Prior anti-PD-1, anti-PD-L1 or anti-CTLA-4 therapy was permitted, and checkpoint inhibitors had been received by under 50% of dose-escalation patients. Partial responses were achieved by three dose-escalation patients, of whom one had hepatocellular carcinoma and two had cutaneous melanoma. Peripheral TCRbeta sequencing aimed to test whether ivuxolimab altered TCR sequence diversity and caused clonal T-cell expansion. The monotherapy dose-escalation portion (N ≈ 55 patients) of the phase I ivuxolimab trial is reported in the paper. Points the paper makes about the study in general: After ivuxolimab, expanded clones were on average more numerous among CD8+ T cells than among CD4+ T cells. Low levels of normalized T-cell clonal expansion were also seen in some patients who did not respond. Which antigens the clonally expanded peripheral T cells were specific for was not determined. Partial responders in the 0.1-3.0 mg/kg groups had among the lowest normalized peripheral clonal expansion, especially among CD8+ T cells. Clonal expansion of both CD4+ and CD8+ blood T cells was observed from baseline to week 6 at doses 0.1 to 3.0 mg/kg.

For sequencing of the TCRbeta CDR3 region, genomic DNA was extracted from the sorted cells. The immunoSEQ Assay was used for sequencing of TCRbeta CDR3 regions. As stored in TCRdb, this immuneACCESS dataset retains in-frame rearrangements with V and J assigned. A fraction of the clones does not appear; measured against another copy, unresolved V genes explain less than half of the discrepancy, and the remainder lacks a known reason. Here the sample has 10,000 to 15,000 clones; around 74% occur a single time. In total, the top ten clones hold approximately 29% of the sample. Reading from cysteine to phenylalanine, the CDR3 counts 16 amino acids. Only the CDR3 region is kept as DNA, spanning 48 bases read in frame from base 1. The germline V gene encodes CDR1 SQVTM and CDR2 ANQGSEA. Trimmed from V: 0 bases; trimmed from J: 8 bases; junction bases lacking a gene match: 10. Patients with autoimmune disease history or receiving systemic immunosuppression were excluded from the trial. In every dose cohort, peripheral blood was drawn for TCR sequencing at baseline, cycle 4 day 1, and cycle 7 day 1. The samples were taken from a phase I, first-in-human, multicenter, open-label dose-escalation trial of ivuxolimab. Adults with locally advanced or metastatic melanoma, renal cell carcinoma, hepatocellular carcinoma or head and neck squamous cell carcinoma were enrolled in the trial. CD4+ and CD8+ T cells were sorted separately from peripheral blood before TCR sequencing.

Comment on this clone: Its recognized antigen is unknown. Base qualities are not provided; no much larger clone lies one nucleotide away.

The sequence was collected from an adult with an advanced solid tumor such as melanoma, head and neck, liver or kidney cancer. Here the sequenced sample was CD4+ or CD8+ T cells sorted from blood, taken in a trial of the OX40 agonist ivuxolimab. This receptor chain uses TRBV29-1 and TRBJ2-4, with TRBD2 identical over 10 junction bases. The DNA sequence follows: TGCAGCGTTGAAGACGGGGCTAGCGGGAGTGTCTACATTCAGTACTTC. Protein translation: CSVEDGASGSVYIQYF.